Below, 29 T cell receptor beta chains from the same sample are listed, as sequenced in a study of blood T cell repertoires in COVID-19 (dated by TCRdb to 2020 to 2021). The library came from the immunoSEQ multiplex PCR assay. This is the immuneACCESS table as TCRdb keeps it, with only in-frame sequences that have V and J called. A part of the clones is gone; compared with another copy, unresolved V genes explain less than half, and the rest is unexplained. The sample table holds 50,000 to 60,000 clones, of which approximately 85% were seen once. The ten largest clones add up to over 9.5% of the sample. Material for sequencing was peripheral blood. Receptor source: a human donor in a cohort sampled during active COVID-19.

V gene TRBV24-1 combines with J gene TRBJ2-3; 8 bases are shared with TRBD2. Germline V gives CDR1 KGHDR, CDR2 SFDVKD. The CDR3 sequence is 15 residues long. The ends lost 5 bases at V and 3 bases at J; junction bases unmatched: 6. Here the CDR3 DNA reads TGTGCCACCAGTGGAACAGCGGGGGCGACAGATACGCAGTATTTT. Its protein is CATSGTAGATDTQYF.

The rearrangement uses TRBV19 and TRBJ2-7, with D unresolved. The ends were cut back, 5 bases at V and 0 bases at J, with 11 bases in the middle. Germline CDR1 reads LNHDA; CDR2 reads SQIVND (reference sequence). The CDR3 has 14 amino acids. In DNA, the CDR3 is TGTGCCAGTAGTGTAGCCTCCCGCTCCTACGAGCAGTACTTC. Translation gives CASSVASRSYEQYF.

This clone occurred a few times. CDR3 nucleotide sequence: TGTGCCAGCTCACGTCGATCACTAGCGGGAGTAGTGAACACAGATACGCAGTATTTT. It translates to CASSRRSLAGVVNTDTQYF. The chain carries TRBV18 and TRBJ2-3; 11 nucleotides agree with TRBD2. The V and J ends lost 4 bases and 2 bases, in that order; junction bases with no gene match: 14. The CDR3 has 19 amino acids. Per the germline V gene, CDR1 is KGHSH and CDR2 is LQKENI.

The gene calls are TRBV6-5 and TRBJ2-7, with D uncertain. The germline V gene has CDR1 MNHEY and CDR2 SVGAGI. The CDR3 contains 13 residues. V was pared by 5 bases and J by 1 base, with 9 bases between. CDR3 nucleotide sequence: TGTGCCAGCAGTCAGGCCTATTCCTACGAGCAGTACTTC. It yields the protein CASSQAYSYEQYF.

The gene calls are TRBV6-2 or TRBV6-3 and TRBJ2-7; 8 bases agree with TRBD1. Unmatched junction bases numbered 4, after V lost 0 bases and J lost 6 bases. This CDR3 region has 14 residues. Germline CDR1 and CDR2: MNHEY and SVGEGT. The CDR3 coding sequence is TGTGCCAGCAGTTACTCGAGTACAGGGGGCGAGCAGTACTTC. Its translation: CASSYSSTGGEQYF.

J is TRBJ1-1 and V is TRBV10-3; 8 bases agree with TRBD1. Germline V gene sequence: CDR1 ENHRY, CDR2 SYGVKD. The CDR3 runs 15 residues. V lost 6 bases to trimming and J lost 5 bases; unmatched junction nucleotides: 11. DNA for the CDR3: TGTGCCATCAGGGGCGCAGGGGGCGAGGGGACTGAAGCTTTCTTT. Its translation: CAIRGAGGEGTEAFF.

V usage is TRBV9 and J usage is TRBJ2-1, with 12 bases identical to TRBD2. Trimming at V came to 3 bases and at J to 8 bases, leaving 6 bases not matched to a gene. This CDR3 comprises 15 residues. Looked up from germline, CDR1 is SGDLS and CDR2 is YYNGEE. CDR3 DNA: TGTGCCAGCAGCGGACTAGCGGGAGAGTGGGATGAGCAGTTCTTC. Translated, it gives CASSGLAGEWDEQFF.

The CDR3 DNA follows: TGTGCCTGGAGTGTGGGCAGGGTGGCAGATACGCAGTATTTT. Amino acids: CAWSVGRVADTQYF. V and J are TRBV30 and TRBJ2-3; tentative D call: TRBD1 (5 bases). V was clipped by 0 bases and J by 4 bases, with 11 bases between them. Looked up from germline, CDR1 is GTSNPN and CDR2 is SVGIG (reference sequence). The CDR3 runs to 14 residues.

This clone was seen only once. The DNA is left out, because the CDR3 cannot be placed on it with certainty; the CDR3 is given as TCRdb lists it. The chain recombines TRBV21-1 with TRBJ2-3; the D call in the table, TRBD2, was not verified against the DNA. TRBV21-1 is marked as a pseudogene. The CDR3 spans 15 amino acids, including both terminal residues. This chain's CDR3 is CASSKVAGGTDTQYF.

The chain links TRBV7-9 to TRBJ2-5, with 9 nucleotides matching TRBD2. Germline trimming cut 5 bases from V and 4 bases from J; bases unmatched to any gene: 11. The CDR3 runs 16 residues. Germline lookup yields CDR1 SEHNR and CDR2 FQNEAQ (reference sequence). As DNA, the CDR3 is TGTGCCAGCAGCCCTACCCGGGCGGGAGGGGGAGAGACCCAGTACTTC. Translating it yields CASSPTRAGGGETQYF.

This clone has more than one count but fewer than ten. V is TRBV12-5 and J is TRBJ1-1, with 8 bases aligning to TRBD1. The CDR3 consists of 13 residues. V was clipped by 6 bases and J by 5 bases; unmatched bases: 5. The germline V gene encodes CDR1 LGHNT and CDR2 FRNRAP. In nucleotides, the CDR3 is TGTGCTAGTGGGCTGGGACAGGTGACTGAAGCTTTCTTT. Its protein product is CASGLGQVTEAFF.

The chain has TRBV7-9 and TRBJ2-1, with 8 bases matching TRBD2. CDR3 length equals 13 residues. The germline CDR1 and CDR2 sequences are SEHNR and FQNEAQ (reference sequence). The V and J ends lost 6 bases and 6 bases, in that order; junction bases with no gene match: 4. CDR3 region: CASRPLAVNEQFF. Here the CDR3 DNA reads TGTGCCAGCAGACCACTAGCGGTCAATGAGCAGTTCTTC.

The chain has TRBV5-8 and TRBJ2-3; 7 bases match TRBD1. The V and J ends lost 1 base and 5 bases, in that order; junction bases with no gene match: 13. Germline V lookup: CDR1 SGHTS, CDR2 YDEGEE. The CDR3 is 17 residues long. The CDR3 region is CASSLKVVRGRRDTQYF. DNA of the CDR3: TGTGCCAGCAGCTTGAAGGTAGTGAGGGGGCGAAGAGATACGCAGTATTTT.

The J gene is TRBJ2-3, the V gene TRBV4-2, with a tentative D call TRBD2 (7 bases). Germline V gene sequence: CDR1 LGHNA, CDR2 YNFKEQ. This CDR3 is built from 15 residues. Between the trimmed V and J ends, which lost 0 bases and 4 bases, there was a span of 11 bases. The CDR3 sequence is CASSQEGGEADTQYF. DNA of the CDR3: TGTGCCAGCAGCCAAGAAGGGGGGGAGGCAGATACGCAGTATTTT.

The rearrangement joins TRBV19 to TRBJ1-5; maybe TRBD1 (6 bases). In germline, CDR1 is LNHDA, CDR2 SQIVND (reference sequence). Trimming cost V 3 bases and J 2 bases, with 8 bases left between them. The CDR3 runs 14 residues. The CDR3 DNA sequence: TGTGCCAGTAGTATCCGACAGGGCAATCAGCCCCAGCATTTT. Protein product: CASSIRQGNQPQHF.

J is TRBJ2-5 and V is TRBV2; 7 nucleotides line up with TRBD2. V lost 3 bases, J lost 3 bases, and 1 base stayed unmatched. From germline, CDR1 is SNHLY and CDR2 FYNNEI. CDR3 length equals 13 residues. CDR3 in DNA: TGTGCCAGCAGTGAGGGGAGGGAAGAGACCCAGTACTTC. This gives the protein CASSEGREETQYF. The variable domain in full, with the rest retrieved from reference TRBV2 and TRBJ2-5, is EPEVTQTPSHQVTQMGQEVILRCVPISNHLYFYWYRQILGQKVEFLVSFYNNEISEKSEIFDDQFSVERPDGSNFTLKIRSTKLEDSAMYFCASSEGREETQYFGPGTRLLVL.

The chain employs TRBV30 and TRBJ1-6; D is possibly TRBD1 (6 bases). This CDR3 spans 15 amino acids. Trimming took off 2 bases at V and 7 bases at J, with 15 bases between the two ends. Looked up from germline, CDR1 is GTSNPN and CDR2 is SVGIG (reference sequence). For the CDR3, the DNA is TGTGCCTGGAGTTTTCCGGGACAAGGGAATTCACCCCTCCACTTT. It codes for CAWSFPGQGNSPLHF.

This clone was counted once. V is TRBV12-5 and J is TRBJ2-3, with 7 bases lining up with TRBD2. CDR1 is LGHNT and CDR2 is FRNRAP in the germline V gene. V shed 3 bases, J shed 5 bases, and the junction held 8 bases outside the gene matches. The CDR3 contains 15 residues. The CDR3 sequence: CASGLGTIYGDTQYF. The CDR3 bases are TGTGCTAGTGGTTTAGGGACTATCTACGGAGATACGCAGTATTTT.

The chain employs TRBV7-3 and TRBJ2-3; TRBD1 aligns across 7 bases. Germline CDR1 and CDR2: SGHTA and FQGTGA. CDR3 length: 13 residues. V trimming: 8 bases; J trimming: 8 bases; junction bases outside the gene matches: 10. The CDR3: CASASQPGGTQYF. The CDR3 DNA reads as TGTGCCAGCGCATCCCAACCAGGGGGTACGCAGTATTTT.

The chain joins TRBV10-3 to TRBJ2-1; 12 bases fit TRBD2. J gave up 2 bases and V 5 bases, and 1 base lay outside the gene matches. The germline CDR1 and CDR2 sequences are ENHRY and SYGVKD. The CDR3 totals 15 residues. CDR3 in amino acids: CAISLAGGAYNEQFF. In nucleotides, the CDR3 is TGTGCCATCAGTCTAGCGGGAGGGGCCTACAATGAGCAGTTCTTC.

J is TRBJ2-7 and V is TRBV25-1, with TRBD2 as a possible D gene (6 bases). Trimming took 1 base from V and 4 from J, leaving 14 bases between them. The germline V gene has CDR1 MGHDK and CDR2 SYGVNS. This CDR3 contains 15 residues. Here the CDR3 DNA reads TGTGCCAGCAGTGAATTGGGTAGCGGCGCATACGAGCAGTACTTC. Its protein product is CASSELGSGAYEQYF.

V is TRBV7-2 and J is TRBJ2-1; the D gene is possibly TRBD1 (5 bases). Germline V CDR1 and CDR2: SGHTA, FQGNSA. Trimming took off 4 bases at V and 7 bases at J, with 11 bases between the two ends. The CDR3 totals 13 residues. The CDR3 sequence: CASSSQVGNEQFF. DNA for the CDR3: TGTGCCAGCAGCTCACAGGTCGGGAATGAGCAGTTCTTC.

The sample holds one count of this clone. V usage is TRBV29-1 and J usage is TRBJ2-7; a possible D gene is TRBD2 (7 bases). This CDR3 comprises 14 residues. Looked up from germline, CDR1 is SQVTM and CDR2 is ANQGSEA. Trimming removed 5 bases from V and 5 bases from J, with 19 bases in between. CDR3 in DNA: TGCAGCGTTAGGGAGGGGGGCAGGCAAGACGAGCAGTACTTC. This gives the protein CSVREGGRQDEQYF.

The CDR3 DNA sequence: TGTGCCAGCAGCACAGCTTACGGCTCCTACAATGAGCAGTTCTTC. Amino acids: CASSTAYGSYNEQFF. The rearrangement joins TRBV5-4 to TRBJ2-1; D is ambiguous. The CDR3 contains 15 residues. The germline V gene encodes CDR1 SGHNT and CDR2 YYREEE (reference sequence). Trimming took off 4 bases at V and 0 bases at J, with 11 bases between the two ends.

This clone was picked up a small number of times. V is TRBV23-1 and J is TRBJ1-5, with TRBD1 as a possible D gene (6 bases). TRBV23-1 is recorded as an ORF, its role being uncertain. The CDR3 contains 14 residues. V dropped 3 bases and J dropped 3 bases, with 9 bases sitting between them. As DNA, the CDR3 is TGCGCCAGCAGTCAGCGGACAGTCAATCAGCCCCAGCATTTT. Translation gives CASSQRTVNQPQHF.

The chain is built from TRBV29-1 and TRBJ2-1; 12 positions match TRBD2. CDR1 is SQVTM, CDR2 ANQGSEA, per germline. This CDR3 spans 14 amino acids. The V and J ends lost 6 bases and 9 bases, in that order; junction bases with no gene match: 9. The CDR3 protein is CSVSTSGSWGEQFF. For the CDR3, the DNA is TGCAGCGTCTCGACTAGCGGGAGTTGGGGTGAGCAGTTCTTC.

CDR3 nucleotide sequence: TGTGCCAGCACCAGGACTAGCGGGGAAGAGACCCAGTACTTC. Its protein product is CASTRTSGEETQYF. This chain uses TRBV3-1 (or the pseudogene TRBV3-2) with TRBJ2-5; 12 bases fit TRBD2. The trim removed 7 bases at V and 3 bases at J, leaving 3 bases unmatched. The length of the CDR3 is 14 residues. The V gene's germline CDR1 is LGHDT and CDR2 YNNKEL (reference sequence).

The chain uses TRBV2 and TRBJ2-2; 10 bases align to TRBD1. This CDR3 region has 16 residues. V gave up 6 bases and J gave up 3 bases; unmatched junction bases: 7. Germline CDR1 is SNHLY and CDR2 is FYNNEI. The CDR3 DNA reads as TGTGCCAGCAGCGACAGGGGGCGATCCGACACCGGGGAGCTGTTTTTT. Its protein is CASSDRGRSDTGELFF.

The chain uses TRBV9 and TRBJ2-5; 8 positions match TRBD2. After removal of 0 bases from V and 4 bases from J, the junction contained 8 bases not matched to a gene. CDR3 length equals 16 residues. Germline V gene data show CDR1 as SGDLS and CDR2 as YYNGEE. This CDR3 is CASSVAYGRAGETQYF. The CDR3 DNA reads TGTGCCAGCAGCGTAGCTTACGGGAGGGCCGGAGAGACCCAGTACTTC.